One sample yielded the 17 T cell receptor beta chains listed below, sequenced in a study of T cells in lung cancer brain metastases. Sequencing was performed with immunoSEQ multiplex PCR; in TCRdb, only in-frame clones are kept and a portion is missing. The sample has under 4,000 clones; approximately 87% are singletons. The sample taken for sequencing was tumor tissue from the primary lung tumor. The receptors shown here come from a woman in her fifties or sixties with non-small cell lung cancer.

The chain joins TRBV5-4 to TRBJ2-5; 7 nucleotides agree with TRBD2. With 6 bases clipped from V and 5 bases from J, the junction kept 7 bases outside the gene matches. From germline, CDR1 is SGHNT and CDR2 YYREEE (reference sequence). CDR3 length equals 13 residues. The CDR3, as DNA: TGTGCCAGCACGGTAACCGGGAGGGAGACCCAGTACTTC. Amino acids: CASTVTGRETQYF.

This chain joins TRBV2 and TRBJ1-2, with a tentative D call TRBD1 (5 bases). Germline V gives CDR1 SNHLY, CDR2 FYNNEI. V shed 6 bases and J shed 7 bases, with 15 bases lying between them. This CDR3 contains 13 residues. For the CDR3, the DNA is TGTGCCAGCAGCCGGACGGGGGATGGTGGCTACACCTTC. Translation gives CASSRTGDGGYTF.

This clone has more than one count but fewer than ten. V is TRBV4-3 and J is TRBJ1-2, with D perhaps TRBD1 (5 bases). There are 14 residues in the CDR3. V lost 2 bases and J lost 4, with 11 bases in between. CDR1 and CDR2 (germline): LGHNA, YSLEER. The CDR3 region has the DNA TGCGCCAGCAGCCAAACAGGAATAGGCTATGGCTACACCTTC. Translating gives CASSQTGIGYGYTF.

The chain employs TRBV4-2 and TRBJ2-7, with a possible D match to TRBD2 (6 bases). The CDR3 is 17 amino acids. Trimming took off 0 bases at V and 2 bases at J, with 17 bases between the two ends. CDR1 LGHNA and CDR2 YNFKEQ come from the germline V gene. The CDR3 loop is CASSQDNRGRRAYEQYF. The CDR3 DNA reads as TGTGCCAGCAGCCAAGATAATCGGGGGAGGCGCGCCTACGAGCAGTACTTC.

The V call is TRBV10-3, the J call TRBJ1-2, with TRBD1 identical over 7 bases. J lost 6 bases, V lost 0 bases, and 13 bases had no gene match. The CDR3 has 17 residues. Germline V gene lookup returns CDR1 ENHRY and CDR2 SYGVKD. The CDR3 DNA sequence: TGTGCCATCAGTGAGTCGGGTGGCGGGACAGCTCAGAATGGCTACACCTTC. Protein: CAISESGGGTAQNGYTF.

This rearrangement joins TRBV7-2 to TRBJ2-3, with 12 nucleotides matching TRBD2. The CDR3 loop spans 18 amino acids. CDR1 and CDR2 from the germline V gene are SGHTA and FQGNSA. V lost 0 bases to trimming and J lost 0 bases; unmatched junction nucleotides: 4. The CDR3 coding sequence is TGTGCCAGCAGCTTAGCTGCTAGCGGGGGGGCCAGCACAGATACGCAGTATTTT. Translation: CASSLAASGGASTDTQYF. Together with reference TRBV7-2 and TRBJ2-3, the CDR3 gives the full variable domain: GAGVSQSPSNKVTEKGKDVELRCDPISGHTALYWYRQSLGQGLEFLIYFQGNSAPDKSGLPSDRFSAERTGGSVSTLTIQRTQQEDSAVYLCASSLAASGGASTDTQYFGPGTRLTVL.

The rearrangement uses TRBV6-6 and TRBJ2-1; D is possibly TRBD2 (5 bases). V shed 4 bases and J shed 7 bases, with 8 bases lying between them. The CDR3 is 12 amino acids. CDR1 is MNHNY, CDR2 SVGAGI, per germline (reference sequence). CDR3 in amino acids: CASSSPGNEQFF. CDR3 nucleotides: TGTGCCAGCAGTTCTCCGGGAAATGAGCAGTTCTTC.

The V gene is TRBV11-2, the J gene TRBJ1-2; weak D call: TRBD1 (5 bases). Germline CDR1 and CDR2: SGHAT and FQNNGV. Deletions cut 5 bases from V and 2 bases from J, with 12 bases between. This CDR3 is built from 14 residues. The CDR3 loop is CASSLAGGNYGYTF. Here the CDR3 DNA reads TGTGCCAGCAGCCTAGCTGGGGGGAACTATGGCTACACCTTC. Variable domain in full (rest from reference TRBV11-2 and TRBJ1-2): EAGVAQSPRYKIIEKRQSVAFWCNPISGHATLYWYQQILGQGPKLLIQFQNNGVVDDSQLPKDRFSAERLKGVDSTLKIQPAKLEDSAVYLCASSLAGGNYGYTFGSGTRLTVV.

This clone was picked up one time. The chain couples TRBV4-2 to TRBJ1-3; no firm D call. CDR3 size: 18 residues. V was shortened by 4 bases and J by 2 bases, with 21 bases between the two germline ends. CDR1 LGHNA and CDR2 YNFKEQ come from the germline V gene. This CDR3 is CASSPTSTGSRAGNTIYF. The CDR3 DNA reads TGTGCCAGCAGCCCGACCAGTACCGGGTCCCGGGCTGGAAACACCATATATTTT.

The chain carries TRBV19 and TRBJ2-1; weak D call: TRBD1 (5 bases). V lost 3 bases to trimming and J lost 12 bases, with 18 bases between them. CDR1 is LNHDA and CDR2 is SQIVND in the germline V gene (reference sequence). The length of the CDR3 is 14 residues. This CDR3 reads CASSIGSGFLSQFF. DNA for the CDR3: TGTGCCAGTAGTATCGGTTCAGGGTTCCTTTCGCAGTTCTTC.

This clone was seen once. V usage is TRBV30 and J usage is TRBJ1-2; 7 bases align to TRBD1. The CDR3 consists of 17 residues. Trimming at V came to 0 bases and at J to 0 bases, leaving 10 bases not matched to a gene. The germline gives CDR1 GTSNPN, CDR2 SVGIG (reference sequence). The CDR3 loop is CAWSVQGYYGANYGYTF. CDR3 in DNA: TGTGCCTGGAGTGTACAGGGGTACTACGGGGCTAACTATGGCTACACCTTC.

This rearrangement joins TRBV7-9 to TRBJ2-1; 8 positions match TRBD1. Germline-derived CDR1 and CDR2 are SEHNR and FQNEAQ (reference sequence). Trimming took 5 bases from V and 4 from J; bases not matched to a gene: 7. This CDR3 contains 15 residues. DNA for the CDR3: TGTGCCAGCAGCGCGGGGACAGGACGGTACAATGAGCAGTTCTTC. This encodes CASSAGTGRYNEQFF.

The chain combines TRBV6-6 with TRBJ1-2; D remains ambiguous. Germline lookup yields CDR1 MNHNY and CDR2 SVGAGI (reference sequence). This CDR3 contains 13 residues. Deletions cut 4 bases from V and 5 bases from J, with 11 bases between. Here the CDR3 reads CASSSPGSYGYTF. CDR3 in DNA: TGTGCCAGCAGTTCCCCGGGTTCTTATGGCTACACCTTC.

CDR3 loop: CASSEMGPMGTSKNIQYF. CDR3 DNA: TGTGCCAGCAGCGAGATGGGACCCATGGGAACTTCCAAAAACATTCAGTACTTC. The chain carries TRBV7-2 and TRBJ2-4, with D perhaps matching TRBD1 or TRBD2 (5 bases each). The CDR3 consists of 18 residues. The V gene's germline CDR1 is SGHTA and CDR2 FQGNSA. V lost 5 bases and J lost 2, with 22 bases in between. Filled out from reference TRBV7-2 and TRBJ2-4, the complete variable domain reads GAGVSQSPSNKVTEKGKDVELRCDPISGHTALYWYRQSLGQGLEFLIYFQGNSAPDKSGLPSDRFSAERTGGSVSTLTIQRTQQEDSAVYLCASSEMGPMGTSKNIQYFGAGTRLSVL.

In this sample, this clone turned up once. J is TRBJ1-1 and V is TRBV2, with D unclear. The V end lost 3 bases, the J end lost 4 bases, and 12 bases lay between the germline ends. CDR1 and CDR2 from the germline V gene are SNHLY and FYNNEI. The CDR3 is made up of 14 amino acids. The chain's CDR3 is CASSDPGSRTEAFF. The CDR3 DNA sequence: TGTGCCAGCAGTGACCCGGGGTCGCGCACTGAAGCTTTCTTT.

By proportion, this clone is large. The chain joins TRBV6-5 to TRBJ1-2; D is unclear. This CDR3 is 12 amino acids long. The V gene lost 6 bases and the J gene lost 2 bases, with 7 bases spanning the gap. Per germline, CDR1 MNHEY and CDR2 SVGAGI. As DNA, the CDR3 is TGTGCCAGCAGCTTCAACAACTATGGCTACACCTTC. Translated, it gives CASSFNNYGYTF.

This clone came up a few times. The chain uses TRBV7-9 and TRBJ1-1; D ambiguous. This CDR3 region has 12 residues. V was clipped by 0 bases and J by 8 bases, with 7 bases between them. CDR1 is SEHNR, CDR2 FQNEAQ, per germline (reference sequence). CDR3 loop: CASSLANQEAFF. The CDR3 DNA follows: TGTGCCAGCAGCTTAGCAAACCAAGAAGCTTTCTTT. Using reference TRBV7-9 and TRBJ1-1 for the parts outside the CDR3, the full variable domain is DTGVSQNPRHKITKRGQNVTFRCDPISEHNRLYWYRQTLGQGPEFLTYFQNEAQLEKSRLLSDRFSAERPKGSFSTLEIQRTEQGDSAMYLCASSLANQEAFFGQGTRLTVV.